The source of this TCR beta chain is a study of cytomegalovirus exposure and HLA in healthy donors. Turning to the study itself: Some 85 million unique TCRs, all from HLA-typed donors, were included in an early release of the data. Most donors, 70% to 85% of a few hundred genotyped, fell in the Caucasian-associated ancestry cluster.

This CDR3 is built from 15 residues. Trimming cost V 4 bases and J 1 base, with 14 bases left between them. Per the germline V gene, CDR1 is SGHDT and CDR2 is YYEEEE. Study-wide results and limits: Reportedly, cytomegalovirus status was diagnosed with high sensitivity and specificity.

As concerns this clone: Its antigen is undetermined.

The PCR ran on 60 Vbeta and 13 Jbeta primers. The protocol was immunoSEQ multiplex PCR, while the TCRdb copy is restricted to in-frame clones and leaves out a portion. Found here are some 130,000 clones; the top ten clones hold over 1.5%. The rearrangement uses TRBV5-6 and TRBJ2-5, with unresolved D. What was sequenced was PBMCs. The TCR comes from a woman aged 40 to 50 in good health and CMV-seropositive. The CDR3 bases are TGTGCCAGCAGCCTACGACTGAGCCTCCAAGAGACCCAGTACTTC. Translated, it gives CASSLRLSLQETQYF.